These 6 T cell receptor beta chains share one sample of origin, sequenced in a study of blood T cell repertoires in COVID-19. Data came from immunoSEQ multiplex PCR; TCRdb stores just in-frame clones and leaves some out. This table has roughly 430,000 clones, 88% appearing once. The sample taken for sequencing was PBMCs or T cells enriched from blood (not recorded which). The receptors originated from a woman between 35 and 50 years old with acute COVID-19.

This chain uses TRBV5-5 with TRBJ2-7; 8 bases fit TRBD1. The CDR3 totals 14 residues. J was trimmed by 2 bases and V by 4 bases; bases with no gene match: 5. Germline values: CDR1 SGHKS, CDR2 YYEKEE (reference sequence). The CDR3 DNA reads TGTGCCAGCAGCCTACAGGGGGAGGCCTACGAGCAGTACTTC. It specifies CASSLQGEAYEQYF.

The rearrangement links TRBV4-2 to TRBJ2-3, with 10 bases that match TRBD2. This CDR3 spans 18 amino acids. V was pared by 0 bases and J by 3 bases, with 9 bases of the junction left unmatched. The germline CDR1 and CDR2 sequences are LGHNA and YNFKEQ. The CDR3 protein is CASSQDGSSGGGTDTQYF. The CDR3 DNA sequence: TGTGCCAGCAGCCAAGATGGGTCCAGCGGGGGGGGGACAGATACGCAGTATTTT.

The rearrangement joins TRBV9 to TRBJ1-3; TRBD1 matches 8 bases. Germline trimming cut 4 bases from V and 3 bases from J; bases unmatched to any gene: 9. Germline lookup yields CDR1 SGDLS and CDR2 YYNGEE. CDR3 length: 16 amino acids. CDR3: CASSFNQGAGGNTIYF. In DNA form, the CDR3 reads TGTGCCAGCAGCTTCAACCAGGGGGCGGGTGGAAACACCATATATTTT.

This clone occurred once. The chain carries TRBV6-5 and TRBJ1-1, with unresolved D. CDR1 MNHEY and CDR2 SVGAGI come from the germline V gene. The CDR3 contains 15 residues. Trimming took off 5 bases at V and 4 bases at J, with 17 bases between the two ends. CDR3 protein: CASSKNSGIPTEAFF. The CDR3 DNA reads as TGTGCCAGCAGTAAAAACAGTGGAATTCCCACTGAAGCTTTCTTT.

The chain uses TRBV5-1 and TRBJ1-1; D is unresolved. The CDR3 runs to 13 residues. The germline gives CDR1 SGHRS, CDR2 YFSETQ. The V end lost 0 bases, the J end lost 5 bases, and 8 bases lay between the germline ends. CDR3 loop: CASSLAYSTEAFF. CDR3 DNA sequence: TGCGCCAGCAGCTTGGCCTACTCGACTGAAGCTTTCTTT.

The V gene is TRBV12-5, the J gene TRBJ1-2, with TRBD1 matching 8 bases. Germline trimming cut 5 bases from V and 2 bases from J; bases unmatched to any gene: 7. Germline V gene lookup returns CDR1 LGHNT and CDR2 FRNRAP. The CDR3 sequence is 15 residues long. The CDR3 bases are TGTGCTAGTGGTCCTTTCTACAGGGGGAACTATGGCTACACCTTC. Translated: CASGPFYRGNYGYTF.